These 15 T cell receptor beta chains share one sample of origin, sequenced in a study of identical twins. Via MiXCR, TCRdb re-called the 5' RACE reads, giving one row per CDR3 protein. The sample gives some 190,000 distinct CDR3 sequences, more than 15% of which show up once; around two fifths is in the top ten. These data were likewise used in another study, on T cells expressing NK-cell markers.

The specimen sequenced was CD8+ T cells sorted from blood. Receptor source: a woman aged 18-29 years in good health.

The CDR3 loop reads CATSRPVGNTEAFF. The CDR3 DNA reads as TGTGCCACCAGCAGACCGGTGGGAAACACTGAAGCTTTCTTT. V gene TRBV15 combines with J gene TRBJ1-1, with D unclear. This CDR3 has 14 residues. Looked up from germline, CDR1 is LNHNV and CDR2 is YYDKDF (reference sequence). V was pared by 2 bases and J by 2 bases, with 9 bases between.

In nucleotides, the CDR3 is TGCAGCGTGATGGGGGTGTCGAACACCGGGGAGCTGTTTTTT. This gives the protein CSVMGVSNTGELFF. The rearrangement joins TRBV29-1 to TRBJ2-2; D possibly matches TRBD1 or TRBD2 (5 bases each). The germline V gene has CDR1 SQVTM and CDR2 ANQGSEA. The ends were cut back, 6 bases at V and 0 bases at J, with 11 bases in the middle. The CDR3 runs to 14 residues.

This chain connects TRBV20-1 to TRBJ2-1; perhaps D is TRBD1 or TRBD2 (6 bases each). V was cut by 3 bases and J by 2 bases, with 8 bases left in between. CDR1 and CDR2 (germline): DFQATT, SNEGSKA (reference sequence). The CDR3 totals 13 residues. CDR3 protein: CSASGGPYNEQFF. CDR3 coding DNA: TGCAGTGCTAGCGGGGGCCCCTACAATGAGCAGTTCTTC.

This clonotype was detected a few times. This sequence joins TRBV12-3 or TRBV12-4 and TRBJ1-1; unclear D gene. V lost 3 bases, J lost 3 bases, and 8 bases lay in between. CDR3 size: 13 residues. The CDR3, as DNA: TGTGCCAGCAGTTTTGGGCCGGACACTGAAGCTTTCTTT. This encodes CASSFGPDTEAFF.

The chain uses TRBV2 and TRBJ2-7; tentatively, D is TRBD2 (6 bases). Trimming shortened V by 2 bases and J by 3 bases, and 14 bases separated the two germline ends. CDR3 length: 15 amino acids. In germline, CDR1 is SNHLY, CDR2 FYNNEI. The CDR3 coding sequence is TGTGCCAGCAGTGAAATAGGGACTGGAGGCTACGAGCAGTACTTC. Its translation: CASSEIGTGGYEQYF.

The V gene is TRBV20-1, the J gene TRBJ1-6, with TRBD1 matching 8 bases. This CDR3 contains 13 residues. Losses at the gene ends were 6 bases for V and 8 bases for J; bases not matched to a gene: 6. Per the germline V gene, CDR1 is DFQATT and CDR2 is SNEGSKA (reference sequence). CDR3 region: CSARDRRDSPLHF. The CDR3 DNA reads as TGCAGTGCCCGGGACAGGAGGGATTCACCCCTCCACTTT.

This clonotype was found a few times. V usage is TRBV2 and J usage is TRBJ2-1; no definite D call. Trimming stripped 6 bases from V and 10 bases from J, with 7 bases between. Germline V lookup: CDR1 SNHLY, CDR2 FYNNEI. There are 10 residues in the CDR3. CDR3: CASRGSEQFF. CDR3 DNA: TGTGCCAGCAGGGGGTCCGAGCAGTTCTTC.

This clonotype occurred a few times. The V and J genes are TRBV5-8 and TRBJ2-7; 8 bases are shared with TRBD1. Unmatched junction bases numbered 5, after V lost 1 base and J lost 2 bases. Germline CDR1 SGHTS, CDR2 YDEGEE. This CDR3 spans 15 amino acids. CDR3 DNA: TGTGCCAGCAGCTTGCCAAGACAGGGGACCTACGAGCAGTACTTC. It translates to CASSLPRQGTYEQYF.

This chain links TRBV10-3 with TRBJ2-1, with 8 bases matching TRBD2. The CDR3 is 14 residues long. Unmatched junction bases numbered 9, after V lost 0 bases and J lost 14 bases. CDR1 is ENHRY and CDR2 is SYGVKD in the germline V gene. This CDR3 reads CAISESKSGRKEFF. The CDR3 nucleotides are TGTGCCATCAGTGAGTCGAAAAGCGGGAGAAAGGAGTTCTTC.

There are many counts of this clonotype. The V gene is TRBV10-3, the J gene TRBJ2-3, with D perhaps TRBD2 (6 bases). The CDR3 runs 17 residues. The V gene's germline CDR1 is ENHRY and CDR2 SYGVKD. V lost 10 bases, J lost 0 bases, and 23 bases lay in between. Here the CDR3 reads CATLPEVAAASTDTQYF. For the CDR3, the DNA is TGTGCCACCCTTCCCGAGGTAGCGGCCGCTAGCACAGATACGCAGTATTTT.

The chain carries TRBV6-7 and TRBJ2-2, with unresolved D. TRBV6-7 is identified as an open reading frame with a role that is uncertain. V gave up 7 bases and J gave up 4 bases, with 13 bases separating them. This CDR3 has 14 residues. The DNA for the CDR3 is TGTGCCAGCAACCAAAGATGGGGCACCGGGGAGCTGTTTTTT. Translated: CASNQRWGTGELFF.

This chain joins TRBV11-2 and TRBJ1-4; D may be TRBD1 (6 bases). The V end was cut by 4 bases, the J end by 6 bases, with 15 bases between. This CDR3 is 15 amino acids long. Germline V gene data show CDR1 as SGHAT and CDR2 as FQNNGV. The CDR3 DNA reads as TGTGCCAGCAGCTCCTACAGGGCGGGGGATGAAAAACTGTTTTTT. Translated, it gives CASSSYRAGDEKLFF.

This chain connects TRBV15 to TRBJ1-1; unclear D gene. Per germline, CDR1 LNHNV and CDR2 YYDKDF (reference sequence). V shed 0 bases and J shed 6 bases, with 11 bases lying between them. CDR3 length: 14 residues. The CDR3 nucleotides are TGTGCCACCAGCAGAGATTTTGCAGGCCCTGAAGCTTTCTTT. Amino acids: CATSRDFAGPEAFF.

The chain uses TRBV5-1 and TRBJ2-3; D may be TRBD2 (6 bases). The ends were cut back, 0 bases at V and 7 bases at J, with 12 bases in the middle. Per germline, CDR1 SGHRS and CDR2 YFSETQ. The CDR3 contains 14 residues. The CDR3 sequence: CASSLDSGGNTQYF. CDR3 coding DNA: TGCGCCAGCAGCTTGGATAGCGGTGGGAATACGCAGTATTTT. Full variable domain (remainder filled in from reference TRBV5-1 and TRBJ2-3): KAGVTQTPRYLIKTRGQQVTLSCSPISGHRSVSWYQQTPGQGLQFLFEYFSETQRNKGNFPGRFSGRQFSNSRSEMNVSTLELGDSALYLCASSLDSGGNTQYFGPGTRLTVL.

The chain carries TRBV3-1 and TRBJ2-7; D could derive from TRBD1 or TRBD2 (5 bases each). Trimming stripped 4 bases from V and 3 bases from J, with 10 bases between. CDR1 LGHDT and CDR2 YNNKEL come from the germline V gene (reference sequence). This CDR3 spans 13 amino acids. CDR3: CASSRDLFYEQYF. CDR3 bases: TGTGCCAGCAGCCGGGACCTATTCTACGAGCAGTACTTC.